This TCR beta chain was sequenced in a study of identical twins. General study findings and limits: In zero-insertion analyses, partial confounding could arise from invariant MAIT and iNKT cells. Compared with unrelated sharing, twin-shared out-of-frame alpha sequences had more low-probability sequences. Abundant beta clonotypes from cord blood had fewer insertions, unlike memory repertoires, which showed none.

A word on this clonotype: Its target is not known.

With template switching, a universal primer site was added, and the cDNA carried unique molecular identifiers. TCRdb reanalysed the 5' RACE reads using MiXCR and keeps one entry per CDR3 protein. The data show over 550,000 distinct CDR3 sequences, with 7% to 7.5% seen just once and around 1.6% held by the top ten. Looked up from germline, CDR1 is LNHDA and CDR2 is SQIVND (reference sequence). This CDR3 is built from 13 residues. Trimming took off 6 bases at V and 9 bases at J, with 12 bases between the two ends. The data were also submitted as part of a second study, on yellow fever vaccine responses in identical twins.

This clonotype originated in a young woman in good health. Input material: PBMCs. The genes are TRBV19 and TRBJ1-6; TRBD1 might be the D (6 bases). CDR3 nucleotides: TGTGCCAGTAGATCAACAGGGAGTTCACCCCTCCACTTT. Translated: CASRSTGSSPLHF.